The TCR beta chain under discussion was sequenced for a study of T-cell memory formation after mild COVID-19. Comments on this clonotype: Antigen specificity is unknown.

A single record per CDR3 protein comes from TCRdb applying MiXCR to the 5' RACE reads. This sample carries about half a million distinct CDR3 sequences, about 20% of them seen once, and the ten largest clones take roughly an eighth. Germline V gene sequence: CDR1 ENHRY, CDR2 SYGVKD. This CDR3 is 13 amino acids long. J gave up 8 bases and V 6 bases, and 5 bases lay outside the gene matches. Points from the study as a whole: Researchers report contracting CD4+ clones mostly in CM and EM, with CD8+ clones in EMRA. Several responding clones turned up in pre-infection memory, indicating that cross-reactive memory may have taken part.

J is TRBJ2-1 and V is TRBV10-3; 9 bases fit TRBD1. Sequenced input: PBMCs or a T cell subset sorted from them (not recorded which). The source of this sequence is an adult woman who had mild COVID-19 (a few samples of this study predate the infection). Cell type and time point are not known. CDR3 DNA sequence: TGTGCCATCAGAAGGGACAGGGACGATGAGCAGTTCTTC. Amino acid sequence: CAIRRDRDDEQFF.